This entry lists 12 T cell receptor beta chains sequenced from one sample in a study of control samples from healthy donors and cancer patients. Using immunoSEQ multiplex PCR, the repertoire was profiled, and TCRdb retains in-frame clones only, with some absent. The sample lists some 80,000 clones; 89% were seen once. Sequenced material: blood. All receptors derive from a man aged 50 to 60 in good health.

The rearrangement uses TRBV11-3 and TRBJ2-1; D possibly corresponds to TRBD2 (7 bases). The CDR3 is made up of 16 amino acids. The V gene's germline CDR1 is SGHNT and CDR2 YENEEA. V dropped 5 bases and J dropped 5 bases, with 19 bases sitting between them. The DNA for the CDR3 is TGTGCCAGCAGCCCCCCAAGGGGGGGGGCGAACAATGAGCAGTTCTTC. Translated: CASSPPRGGANNEQFF.

The V gene is TRBV6-1, the J gene TRBJ1-2; D is perhaps TRBD1 (6 bases). The length of the CDR3 is 20 residues. The germline V and J ends were trimmed by 0 bases and 0 bases, with 23 bases remaining between them. Germline V gene sequence: CDR1 MNHNS, CDR2 SASEGT. The CDR3 sequence is CASSEARIKGGRLANYGYTF. In nucleotides, the CDR3 is TGTGCCAGCAGTGAAGCGCGTATTAAGGGGGGACGCCTTGCTAACTATGGCTACACCTTC.

The rearrangement links TRBV20-1 to TRBJ2-1; D is undetermined. Per germline, CDR1 DFQATT and CDR2 SNEGSKA (reference sequence). This CDR3 is 11 amino acids long. Trimming stripped 5 bases from V and 6 bases from J, with 8 bases between. CDR3 sequence reads: CSAVGLNEQFF. The CDR3 DNA reads TGCAGTGCTGTTGGGCTCAATGAGCAGTTCTTC.

The rearrangement uses TRBV5-1 and TRBJ2-3, with D possibly matching TRBD2 (6 bases). CDR3 length: 15 amino acids. Between the trimmed V and J ends, which lost 4 bases and 2 bases, there was a span of 14 bases. Germline V gene data show CDR1 as SGHRS and CDR2 as YFSETQ. The CDR3 loop reads CASSGAGPPTDTQYF. The CDR3 DNA reads TGCGCCAGCAGCGGGGCGGGGCCTCCCACAGATACGCAGTATTTT.

This clone was recorded once. CDR3 residues: CASSIGLRRNEQFF. The CDR3 DNA sequence: TGTGCCAGTAGTATCGGGCTACGTCGGAATGAGCAGTTCTTC. V gene TRBV19 combines with J gene TRBJ2-1; D gene unclear. The ends were cut back, 3 bases at V and 7 bases at J, with 13 bases in the middle. Germline V gene data show CDR1 as LNHDA and CDR2 as SQIVND (reference sequence). This CDR3 is 14 amino acids long.

This clone has just one count. In DNA, the CDR3 is TGTGCCAGCAGTTTTTATGGAAACACCATATATTTT. Its translation is CASSFYGNTIYF. The chain joins TRBV12-3 or TRBV12-4 to TRBJ1-3; D unclear. The length of the CDR3 is 12 residues. The V end lost 3 bases, the J end lost 3 bases, and 3 bases lay between the germline ends.

The chain combines TRBV19 with TRBJ1-5, with 7 bases lining up with TRBD1. Germline-derived CDR1 and CDR2 are LNHDA and SQIVND (reference sequence). Trimming at V came to 4 bases and at J to 6 bases, leaving 9 bases not matched to a gene. The CDR3 loop spans 15 amino acids. CDR3 protein: CASSTYRGFAQPQHF. DNA for the CDR3: TGTGCCAGTAGTACCTACAGGGGATTTGCTCAGCCCCAGCATTTT. Drawing the rest from reference TRBV19 and TRBJ1-5, the complete variable domain is DGGITQSPKYLFRKEGQNVTLSCEQNLNHDAMYWYRQDPGQGLRLIYYSQIVNDFQKGDIAEGYSVSREKKESFPLTVTSAQKNPTAFYLCASSTYRGFAQPQHFGDGTRLSIL.

This chain links TRBV29-1 with TRBJ2-3; maybe TRBD2 (6 bases). CDR1 and CDR2 from the germline V gene are SQVTM and ANQGSEA. The CDR3 contains 13 residues. The V and J ends lost 6 bases and 3 bases respectively, with 13 bases between them. CDR3 sequence: CSVIVGGTDTQYF. The CDR3 DNA sequence: TGCAGCGTGATAGTGGGAGGTACAGATACGCAGTATTTT.

The chain joins TRBV3-1 (or the pseudogene TRBV3-2) to TRBJ2-2; D uncertain. From germline, CDR1 is LGHDT and CDR2 YNNKEL (reference sequence). The CDR3 loop spans 13 amino acids. Deletions cut 7 bases from V and 4 bases from J, with 10 bases between. In DNA form, the CDR3 reads TGTGCCAGCACGCCGTCGATCACCGGGGAGCTGTTTTTT. Translated, it gives CASTPSITGELFF.

The V and J genes are TRBV11-2 and TRBJ1-6, with a weak D call TRBD1 (5 bases). Trimming shortened V by 7 bases and J by 0 bases, and 7 bases separated the two germline ends. In germline, CDR1 is SGHAT, CDR2 FQNNGV. The CDR3 has 14 amino acids. CDR3: CASTGSSYNSPLHF. Here the CDR3 DNA reads TGTGCCAGCACAGGGAGCTCCTATAATTCACCCCTCCACTTT.

This clone was counted a single time. The chain is built from TRBV5-8 and TRBJ1-1; TRBD1 might be the D (5 bases). The V gene lost 1 base and the J gene lost 0 bases, with 13 bases spanning the gap. The V gene's germline CDR1 is SGHTS and CDR2 YDEGEE. This CDR3 comprises 16 residues. The CDR3 reads CASSLRRVVVNTEAFF. In DNA form, the CDR3 reads TGTGCCAGCAGCTTGCGCAGGGTGGTCGTGAACACTGAAGCTTTCTTT.

The V call is TRBV29-1, the J call TRBJ1-2; no definite D call. Per the germline V gene, CDR1 is SQVTM and CDR2 is ANQGSEA. Trimming shortened V by 6 bases and J by 4 bases, and 12 bases separated the two germline ends. The length of the CDR3 is 12 residues. CDR3 sequence: CSVEGGFYGYTF. In DNA, the CDR3 is TGCAGCGTAGAGGGAGGGTTCTATGGCTACACCTTC.